The clone carrying this T cell receptor (beta chain) was counted only a few times. The antigen remains undetermined. These data come from a study of OX40 agonist ivuxolimab in advanced cancers. Study overall: Each patient was given ivuxolimab into a vein every 2 weeks, at 0.01 to 10 mg/kg. Broader study findings: Relatively little clonal expansion, among the lowest observed, appeared in partial responders at 0.1-3.0 mg/kg.

The assay was immunoSEQ multiplex PCR, and TCRdb's table has in-frame clones only and misses some. The sample records about 48,000 clones, about four fifths being singletons. The CDR3 is 16 amino acids. The germline CDR1 and CDR2 sequences are SGHDT and YYEEEE. With 4 bases removed from V and 6 bases from J, the gap between germline ends came to 20 bases. Here the sequenced sample was CD4+ or CD8+ T cells sorted from blood, taken in a trial of the OX40 agonist ivuxolimab. The chain uses TRBV5-6 and TRBJ2-4, with a weak D call TRBD2 (7 bases). The clonotype originates from an adult with an advanced solid tumor such as melanoma, head and neck, liver or kidney cancer. CDR3: CASSPIRGGGGNIQYF. The CDR3 nucleotides are TGTGCCAGCAGCCCCATACGCGGGGGAGGGGGAAACATTCAGTACTTC.